This passage covers 13 T cell receptor beta chains from one sample sequenced in a study of shared clonotypes between healthy human individuals. Here immunoSEQ multiplex PCR was the method, and the copy in TCRdb shows in-frame clones only, minus some. The data hold about 380,000 clones, with roughly 96% observed a single time. Input material: memory CD8+ T cells sorted from blood. The subset denotes: CD45RO+ cells pooled with CCR7-negative TemRA cells. These receptors came from a man younger than 45 in good health.

This clone was recorded only once. V gene TRBV6-1 combines with J gene TRBJ2-7; TRBD2 might be the D (5 bases). The CDR3 runs to 13 residues. Germline V gene data show CDR1 as MNHNS and CDR2 as SASEGT. Trimming left V 7 bases short and J 2 bases short, with 12 bases between. The DNA of the CDR3 is TGTGCCAGCACCCAAGCGGATCCCTACGAGCAGTACTTC. This codes for CASTQADPYEQYF.

The V gene is TRBV19, the J gene TRBJ2-1; 8 bases line up with TRBD2. The CDR3 extends over 15 amino acids. V trimming: 5 bases; J trimming: 6 bases; junction bases outside the gene matches: 9. The germline gives CDR1 LNHDA, CDR2 SQIVND (reference sequence). DNA of the CDR3: TGTGCCAGTAGTTTGTTAGCGGGAAATGGCAATGAGCAGTTCTTC. Its protein product is CASSLLAGNGNEQFF.

CDR3 protein: CASSYGPTGGYGYTF. The CDR3 coding sequence is TGTGCCAGCAGTTACGGCCCTACAGGGGGCTATGGCTACACCTTC. The rearrangement uses TRBV6-5 and TRBJ1-2; 8 positions match TRBD1. The germline CDR1 and CDR2 sequences are MNHEY and SVGAGI. The CDR3 has 15 amino acids. Unmatched junction bases numbered 6, after V lost 2 bases and J lost 4 bases.

The rearrangement joins TRBV28 to TRBJ2-7; 13 bases fit TRBD2. Per the germline V gene, CDR1 is MDHEN and CDR2 is SYDVKM. V was clipped by 5 bases and J by 5 bases; unmatched bases: 3. The CDR3 contains 14 residues. The CDR3 region is CASSRTSGSDEQYF. CDR3 nucleotide sequence: TGTGCCAGCAGTCGGACTAGCGGGAGTGACGAGCAGTACTTC.

V is TRBV18 and J is TRBJ2-5; D gene unclear. The V gene's germline CDR1 is KGHSH and CDR2 LQKENI. V dropped 1 base and J dropped 1 base, with 13 bases sitting between them. The CDR3 consists of 16 residues. CDR3 DNA: TGTGCCAGCTCACCACAGGAAACCTATCTCCAAGAGACCCAGTACTTC. Protein: CASSPQETYLQETQYF.

The V call is TRBV28, the J call TRBJ1-5; 9 bases are shared with TRBD1. Germline CDR1 reads MDHEN; CDR2 reads SYDVKM. This CDR3 is built from 16 residues. After removal of 8 bases from V and 9 bases from J, the junction contained 17 bases not matched to a gene. For the CDR3, the DNA is TGTGCCAGCTCCTCCCCGGGACAGGGAACCTTGTGGCCCCAGCATTTT. It encodes CASSSPGQGTLWPQHF.

J is TRBJ2-1 and V is TRBV28, with D unresolved. This CDR3 is 14 amino acids long. The V end lost 7 bases, the J end lost 0 bases, and 10 bases lay between the germline ends. The germline CDR1 and CDR2 sequences are MDHEN and SYDVKM. The CDR3 region is CASTSDFSYNEQFF. In DNA, the CDR3 is TGTGCCAGCACATCGGATTTCTCCTACAATGAGCAGTTCTTC.

A remark on this clone: This sample also contains other DNA sequences that code for the same CDR3. The V call is TRBV19, the J call TRBJ1-5; weak D call: TRBD1 (5 bases). V lost 1 base to trimming and J lost 1 base, with 5 bases between them. The length of the CDR3 is 14 residues. The germline gives CDR1 LNHDA, CDR2 SQIVND (reference sequence). The CDR3 bases are TGTGCCAGTAGTATAGGGGGGAGCAATCAGCCCCAGCATTTT. This sequence encodes CASSIGGSNQPQHF.

This clone appeared once. The rearrangement joins TRBV9 to TRBJ2-7, with TRBD2 identical over 7 bases. Germline V CDR1 and CDR2: SGDLS, YYNGEE. V was clipped by 0 bases and J by 3 bases; unmatched bases: 12. CDR3 length: 17 amino acids. The CDR3 DNA is TGTGCCAGCAGCGTAGGAAGCTGGGCTAGCGGATACTACGAGCAGTACTTC. Translating gives CASSVGSWASGYYEQYF.

This chain joins TRBV4-2 and TRBJ2-5; tentatively, D is TRBD1 (5 bases). With 1 base removed from V and 14 bases from J, the gap between germline ends came to 11 bases. The CDR3 covers 11 residues. From germline, CDR1 is LGHNA and CDR2 YNFKEQ. The DNA for the CDR3 is TGTGCCAGCAGCCAAGTTGGGGCCTACTACTTC. Translating gives CASSQVGAYYF.

The chain joins TRBV5-1 to TRBJ2-5; D call uncertain. Germline CDR1 is SGHRS and CDR2 is YFSETQ. V gave up 2 bases and J gave up 7 bases, with 6 bases separating them. This CDR3 has 11 residues. The CDR3 region is CASSFCRTQYF. The CDR3 bases are TGCGCCAGCAGCTTTTGTCGGACCCAGTACTTC.

V gene TRBV6-1 combines with J gene TRBJ1-3, with D hard to call. The CDR3 is 15 residues long. Trimming removed 4 bases from V and 1 base from J, with 11 bases in between. Germline CDR1 and CDR2: MNHNS and SASEGT. The CDR3 protein is CASSGRVWSGNTIYF. In nucleotides, the CDR3 is TGTGCCAGCAGTGGCCGGGTGTGGTCTGGAAACACCATATATTTT.

J is TRBJ2-5 and V is TRBV10-2; D possibly corresponds to TRBD1 (6 bases). Germline CDR1 WSHSY, CDR2 SAAADI. The CDR3 spans 13 residues. The V gene lost 6 bases and the J gene lost 0 bases, with 8 bases spanning the gap. CDR3 loop: CASSEGDQETQYF. The CDR3 region has the DNA TGCGCCAGCAGCGAGGGGGACCAAGAGACCCAGTACTTC.